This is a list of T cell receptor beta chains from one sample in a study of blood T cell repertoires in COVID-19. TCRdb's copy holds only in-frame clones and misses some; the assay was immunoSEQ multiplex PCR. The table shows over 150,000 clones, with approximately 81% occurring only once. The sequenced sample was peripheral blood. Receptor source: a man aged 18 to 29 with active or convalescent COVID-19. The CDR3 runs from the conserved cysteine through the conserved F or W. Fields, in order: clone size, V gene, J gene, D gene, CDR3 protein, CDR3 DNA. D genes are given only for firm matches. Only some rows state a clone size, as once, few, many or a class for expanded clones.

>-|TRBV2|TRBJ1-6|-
CASSFSGDNSPLHF
TGTGCCAGCAGCTTTAGCGGGGACAATTCACCCCTCCACTTT
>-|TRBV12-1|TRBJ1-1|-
CASSFEGCGMNTEAFF
TGTGCCAGCAGCTTTGAGGGTTGCGGGATGAACACTGAAGCTTTCTTT
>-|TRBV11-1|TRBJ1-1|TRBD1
CASRWDRVMSAEAFF
TGTGCCAGCAGGTGGGACAGGGTTATGAGCGCTGAAGCTTTCTTT
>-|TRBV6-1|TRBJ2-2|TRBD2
CASSEGREGVGELFF
TGTGCCAGCAGTGAAGGGCGGGAGGGGGTCGGGGAGCTGTTTTTT
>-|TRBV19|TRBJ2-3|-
CASSISDTELNTQYF
TGTGCCAGTAGTATATCGGACACGGAGTTGAATACGCAGTATTTT
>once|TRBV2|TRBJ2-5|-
CASSVVRGLETQYF
TGTGCCAGCAGTGTGGTTCGGGGGTTAGAGACCCAGTACTTC
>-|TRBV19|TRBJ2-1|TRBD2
CASSSGASGSSYNEQFF
TGTGCCAGTAGTAGCGGGGCTAGCGGGAGTTCTTACAATGAGCAGTTCTTC
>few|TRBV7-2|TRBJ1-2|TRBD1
CASSLDRGGGGYTF
TGTGCCAGCAGCTTAGACAGGGGCGGCGGAGGCTACACCTTC
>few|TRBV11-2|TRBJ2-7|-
CATTWGTGTSYEQYF
TGTGCCACCACCTGGGGCACCGGAACCTCCTACGAGCAGTACTTC
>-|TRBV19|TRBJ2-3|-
CASTDRGAHTQYF
TGTGCCAGTACCGATCGCGGGGCACATACGCAGTATTTT
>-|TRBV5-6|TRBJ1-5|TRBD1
CASSSTGGPNQPQHF
TGTGCCAGCAGCAGCACAGGGGGCCCGAATCAGCCCCAGCATTTT
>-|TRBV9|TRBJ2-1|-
CASSVGRIRGSYNEQFF
TGTGCCAGCAGCGTAGGCAGGATCAGGGGCTCCTACAATGAGCAGTTCTTC
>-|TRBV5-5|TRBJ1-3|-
CASRFSGVPGNTIYF
TGTGCCAGCAGATTTTCGGGGGTACCGGGAAACACCATATATTTT
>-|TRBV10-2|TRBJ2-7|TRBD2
CASSGTSGGDEQYF
TGCGCCAGCTCAGGGACTAGCGGAGGTGACGAGCAGTACTTC
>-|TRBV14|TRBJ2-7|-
CASSPSTATYEQYF
TGTGCCAGCAGCCCATCCACAGCCACCTACGAGCAGTACTTC
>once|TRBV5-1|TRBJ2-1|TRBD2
CASSLGTSGFNEQFF
TGCGCCAGCAGCTTAGGGACTAGCGGATTCAATGAGCAGTTCTTC
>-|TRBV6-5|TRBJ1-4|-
CASSKQVGNEKLFF
TGTGCCAGCAGTAAACAGGTGGGGAATGAAAAACTGTTTTTT
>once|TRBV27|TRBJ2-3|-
CASSLQTSTDTQYF
TGTGCCAGCAGTTTACAGACTAGCACAGATACGCAGTATTTT
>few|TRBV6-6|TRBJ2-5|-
CASSYEGGSQETQYF
TGTGCCAGCAGTTACGAGGGTGGTTCCCAAGAGACCCAGTACTTC
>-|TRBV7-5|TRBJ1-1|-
CVRSLFRAFF
TGTGTCAGAAGCTTATTTCGAGCTTTCTTT
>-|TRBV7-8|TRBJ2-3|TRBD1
CASSFRQGAGDTQYF
TGTGCCAGCAGCTTTCGACAGGGGGCAGGAGATACGCAGTATTTT
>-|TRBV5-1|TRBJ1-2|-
CASSDPPGRGYTF
TGCGCCAGCAGCGACCCTCCGGGTCGGGGCTACACCTTC
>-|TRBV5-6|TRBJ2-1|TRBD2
CASSLLARGGSYNEQFF
TGTGCCAGCAGCTTGCTAGCCCGGGGGGGCTCCTACAATGAGCAGTTCTTC
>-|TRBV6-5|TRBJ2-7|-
CASSSRHTALYEQYF
TGTGCCAGCAGTTCGAGACACACCGCGCTCTACGAGCAGTACTTC
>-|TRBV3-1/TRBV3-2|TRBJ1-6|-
CASSQRGGHSPLHF
TGTGCCAGCAGCCAACGTGGGGGCCATTCACCCCTCCACTTT
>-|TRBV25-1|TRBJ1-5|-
CTSSEPGGTGNQPQHF
TGTACCAGCAGTGAACCGGGGGGAACAGGGAATCAGCCCCAGCATTTT
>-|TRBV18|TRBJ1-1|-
CASSPYPRNTEAFF
TGTGCCAGCTCACCATATCCCAGGAACACTGAAGCTTTCTTT
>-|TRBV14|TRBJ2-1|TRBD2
CASSRLAGGPHNEQFF
TGTGCCAGCAGCCGTCTAGCGGGGGGGCCTCACAATGAGCAGTTCTTC
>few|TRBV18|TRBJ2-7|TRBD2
CASSPGLAGGSYEQYF
TGTGCCAGCTCACCGGGGCTAGCGGGAGGATCCTACGAGCAGTACTTC
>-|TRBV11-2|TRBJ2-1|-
CASSLNAGSYNEQFF
TGTGCCAGCAGCTTGAACGCCGGGAGTTACAATGAGCAGTTCTTC
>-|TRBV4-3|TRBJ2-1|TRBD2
CASSQDRIGGRAEQFF
TGCGCCAGCAGCCAAGATAGAATCGGCGGGAGGGCTGAGCAGTTCTTC
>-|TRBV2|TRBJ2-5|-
CASQYLGQQETQYF
TGTGCCAGCCAGTACCTGGGGCAGCAAGAGACCCAGTACTTC
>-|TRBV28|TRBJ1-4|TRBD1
CASSSTGHNEKLFF
TGTGCCAGCTCATCGACAGGGCATAATGAAAAACTGTTTTTT
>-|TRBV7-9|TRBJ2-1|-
CASSSRDNSYNEQFF
TGTGCCAGCAGCTCCCGGGACAACTCCTACAATGAGCAGTTCTTC
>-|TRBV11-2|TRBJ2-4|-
CASSPQGNLAKNIQYF
TGTGCCAGCAGCCCACAGGGTAACCTAGCCAAAAACATTCAGTACTTC
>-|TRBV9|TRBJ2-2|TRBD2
CASSVDYSRTSGGTNTGELFF
TGTGCCAGCAGCGTAGATTATAGCCGGACTAGCGGGGGTACGAACACCGGGGAGCTGTTTTTT
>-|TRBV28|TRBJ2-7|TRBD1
CASRLQGPYEQYF
TGTGCCAGCAGGCTACAGGGGCCCTACGAGCAGTACTTC
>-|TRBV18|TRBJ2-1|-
CASSGGQYNEQFF
TGTGCCAGCTCGGGGGGACAGTACAATGAGCAGTTCTTC
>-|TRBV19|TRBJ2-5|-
CASSISAGVDYMETQYF
TGTGCCAGTAGTATCTCGGCAGGCGTTGATTATATGGAGACCCAGTACTTC
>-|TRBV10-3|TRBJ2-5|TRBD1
CAISELSPGQGAQETQYF
TGTGCCATCAGTGAGTTATCCCCGGGACAGGGGGCTCAAGAGACCCAGTACTTC
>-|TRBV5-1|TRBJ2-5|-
CASSYSRETQYF
TGCGCCAGCAGCTACTCTCGAGAGACCCAGTACTTC
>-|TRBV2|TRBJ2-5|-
CASNRGSQETQYF
TGTGCCAGCAACCGGGGATCGCAAGAGACCCAGTACTTC
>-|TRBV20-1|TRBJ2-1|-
CSASAGGVYNEQFF
TGCAGTGCTAGTGCGGGCGGGGTTTACAATGAGCAGTTCTTC
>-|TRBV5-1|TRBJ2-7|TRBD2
CASSIQGVASGGAYEQYF
TGCGCCAGCAGCATCCAAGGCGTGGCTAGCGGGGGGGCCTACGAGCAGTACTTC